Each of the 17 T cell receptor beta chains below was sequenced from the same sample in a study of response to subunit inactivated influenza vaccine. TCRdb re-analysed the RT-PCR reads in MiXCR, keeping a single row per CDR3 protein. The sample has over 400,000 distinct CDR3 sequences; 10% to 15% are singletons. Material: PBMCs from blood, obtained roughly 48 days after vaccination. These TCRs come from a man aged 50 to 59 who received an inactivated influenza vaccine.

This clonotype was recorded a few times. The CDR3 nucleotides read TGTGCCAGCAGTTCAACAGTTGGACAGGGTTACTCTGGGGCCAACGTCCTGACTTTC. This codes for CASSSTVGQGYSGANVLTF. This chain joins TRBV6-5 and TRBJ2-6; 8 bases are a match to TRBD1. The ends lost 4 bases at V and 0 bases at J; junction bases unmatched: 11. CDR3 length: 19 amino acids. Germline V lookup: CDR1 MNHEY, CDR2 SVGAGI.

The chain has TRBV5-1 and TRBJ1-3; unclear D gene. From germline, CDR1 is SGHRS and CDR2 YFSETQ. This CDR3 has 14 amino acids. The V and J ends lost 2 bases and 1 base respectively, with 7 bases between them. The CDR3 DNA follows: TGCGCCAGCAGCTTCGATGAGTCTGGAAACACCATATATTTT. The encoded protein is CASSFDESGNTIYF.

The chain employs TRBV28 and TRBJ1-2; tentative D call: TRBD1 (6 bases). This CDR3 has 15 residues. Germline lookup yields CDR1 MDHEN and CDR2 SYDVKM. Trimming cost V 7 bases and J 8 bases, with 23 bases left between them. The CDR3 is CASKGTSQRPKGYTF. In DNA form, the CDR3 reads TGTGCCAGCAAAGGGACATCCCAGAGGCCAAAGGGCTACACCTTC.

Points on this clonotype: Relative to the germline gene, one junction end is altered; a read error may explain this. CDR3 bases: TGTGCCAGCAGCCAAGATTGGGCAAACAATAAGCAGTTCTTC. Its protein is CASSQDWANNKQFF. The chain joins TRBV3-1 to TRBJ2-1; D unclear. CDR3 length: 14 residues. CDR1 is LGHDT, CDR2 YNNKEL, per germline (reference sequence).

Here the CDR3 reads CAMGPFSGDYNEQFF. CDR3 bases: TGTGCCATGGGGCCCTTTTCCGGGGACTACAATGAGCAGTTCTTC. V and J are TRBV10-3 and TRBJ2-1; D is perhaps TRBD1 or TRBD2 (5 bases each). Germline assignment: CDR1 ENHRY and CDR2 SYGVKD. The CDR3 runs to 15 residues. Trimming stripped 9 bases from V and 3 bases from J, with 18 bases between.

This clonotype was seen only a few times. As DNA, the CDR3 is TGCAGTGCTAGAAAAACCCTAAGTGCCGATACGCAGTATTTT. Translating gives CSARKTLSADTQYF. V gene TRBV20-1 combines with J gene TRBJ2-3; D remains unclear. Trimming stripped 2 bases from V and 6 bases from J, with 15 bases between. The germline V gene has CDR1 DFQATT and CDR2 SNEGSKA (reference sequence). The CDR3 extends over 14 amino acids.

This clonotype has ten or more counts. V is TRBV20-1 and J is TRBJ2-7; D not certain. The CDR3 runs 10 residues. Germline V gene sequence: CDR1 DFQATT, CDR2 SNEGSKA (reference sequence). With 6 bases removed from V and 2 bases from J, the gap between germline ends came to 5 bases. The CDR3 coding sequence is TGCAGTGCAGGCGCCTACGAGCAGTACTTC. Translating gives CSAGAYEQYF.

The chain combines TRBV27 with TRBJ2-3; TRBD2 aligns across 10 bases. The CDR3 spans 15 residues. Germline trimming cut 4 bases from V and 6 bases from J; bases unmatched to any gene: 7. Germline CDR1 is MNHEY and CDR2 is SMNVEV (reference sequence). In DNA, the CDR3 is TGTGCCAGCAGTTCCAACCCTAGCGGGAGTGATACGCAGTATTTT. This codes for CASSSNPSGSDTQYF.

J is TRBJ2-5 and V is TRBV7-9; 7 nucleotides agree with TRBD2. The CDR3 extends over 13 amino acids. The germline V gene has CDR1 SEHNR and CDR2 FQNEAQ (reference sequence). Trimming at V came to 10 bases and at J to 4 bases, leaving 9 bases not matched to a gene. Here the CDR3 reads CANLGGRGETQYF. CDR3 DNA sequence: TGTGCCAACCTGGGCGGGAGAGGAGAGACCCAGTACTTC. Full variable domain (missing parts from reference TRBV7-9 and TRBJ2-5): DTGVSQNPRHKITKRGQNVTFRCDPISEHNRLYWYRQTLGQGPEFLTYFQNEAQLEKSRLLSDRFSAERPKGSFSTLEIQRTEQGDSAMYLCANLGGRGETQYFGPGTRLLVL.

This clonotype was picked up many times. For the CDR3, the DNA is TGTGCCAGCAGCTTGTCAAACACTGAAGCTTTCTTT. Its translation is CASSLSNTEAFF. V gene TRBV28 combines with J gene TRBJ1-1; D is uncertain. The CDR3 totals 12 residues. Germline CDR1 MDHEN, CDR2 SYDVKM. V dropped 6 bases and J dropped 2 bases, with 7 bases sitting between them. Filled out from reference TRBV28 and TRBJ1-1, the complete variable domain reads DVKVTQSSRYLVKRTGEKVFLECVQDMDHENMFWYRQDPGLGLRLIYFSYDVKMKEKGDIPEGYSVSREKKERFSLILESASTNQTSMYLCASSLSNTEAFFGQGTRLTVV.

This clonotype turned up a few times. This sequence joins TRBV12-3 or TRBV12-4 and TRBJ1-2; D is unclear. The CDR3 runs 13 residues. The V gene lost 2 bases and the J gene lost 8 bases, with 12 bases spanning the gap. The CDR3 spells CASSLRERRGYTF. The CDR3 DNA sequence: TGTGCCAGCAGTTTAAGGGAGCGGCGGGGCTACACCTTC.

The chain has TRBV15 and TRBJ2-1; no definite D call. Trimming stripped 3 bases from V and 7 bases from J, with 13 bases between. The CDR3 is made up of 14 amino acids. Germline V gives CDR1 LNHNV, CDR2 YYDKDF (reference sequence). The DNA of the CDR3 is TGTGCCACCAGCAGGGGTTCGTCGCTGAATGAGCAGTTCTTC. This encodes CATSRGSSLNEQFF.

The V call is TRBV15, the J call TRBJ1-6; TRBD1 aligns across 9 bases. V was clipped by 1 base and J by 10 bases; unmatched bases: 11. This CDR3 comprises 17 residues. Germline V gene sequence: CDR1 LNHNV, CDR2 YYDKDF (reference sequence). The CDR3 DNA follows: TGTGCCACCAGCAGAGGAGGCGGACAGGGGAGTTCCTCACCCCTCCACTTT. It yields the protein CATSRGGGQGSSSPLHF. The full variable domain, in which reference TRBV15 and TRBJ1-6 provide the parts outside the CDR3, is DAMVIQNPRYQVTQFGKPVTLSCSQTLNHNVMYWYQQKSSQAPKLLFHYYDKDFNNEADTPDNFQSRRPNTSFCFLDIRSPGLGDTAMYLCATSRGGGQGSSSPLHFGNGTRLTVT.

The chain carries TRBV7-9 and TRBJ2-2; D not resolved. The CDR3 has 12 amino acids. Germline lookup yields CDR1 SEHNR and CDR2 FQNEAQ (reference sequence). V was shortened by 6 bases and J by 8 bases, with 10 bases between the two germline ends. CDR3 DNA: TGTGCCAGCAGAGGAAGACCTGGGGAGCTGTTTTTT. Its translation is CASRGRPGELFF.

This clonotype was counted only a few times. This chain joins TRBV9 and TRBJ2-1; D gene ambiguous. This CDR3 has 12 amino acids. Germline V CDR1 and CDR2: SGDLS, YYNGEE. The V end was cut by 0 bases, the J end by 5 bases, with 3 bases between. CDR3 bases: TGTGCCAGCAGCGTAGCAAACAATGAGCAGTTCTTC. This translates into CASSVANNEQFF.

This chain links TRBV6-5 with TRBJ1-4; possibly TRBD1 for D (5 bases). Trimming removed 0 bases from V and 4 bases from J, with 15 bases in between. Germline CDR1 is MNHEY and CDR2 is SVGAGI. This CDR3 contains 17 residues. The CDR3: CASSYSMGVRDNEKLFF. Here the CDR3 DNA reads TGTGCCAGCAGTTACTCGATGGGGGTTCGGGATAATGAAAAACTGTTTTTT.

The rearrangement uses TRBV7-6 and TRBJ1-5, with 9 positions matching TRBD1. This CDR3 contains 15 residues. The V gene end was trimmed by 5 bases and the J gene end by 9 bases; junction bases not matched to a gene: 11. From germline, CDR1 is SGHVS and CDR2 FNYEAQ. The CDR3 nucleotides read TGTGCCAGCAGCGCCCAGGACAGGGGCATGGGGCCCCAGCATTTT. It encodes CASSAQDRGMGPQHF. Combining the CDR3 with reference TRBV7-6 and TRBJ1-5 gives the whole variable domain GAGVSQSPRYKVTKRGQDVALRCDPISGHVSLYWYRQALGQGPEFLTYFNYEAQQDKSGLPNDRFSAERPEGSISTLTIQRTEQRDSAMYRCASSAQDRGMGPQHFGDGTRLSIL.